This passage covers 22 T cell receptor beta chains from one sample sequenced in a study of T cell repertoires in cytomegalovirus infection. Their target antigens are unknown. TCRdb re-analysed the reads in MiXCR, keeping a single row per CDR3 protein. Counted here are about 310,000 distinct CDR3 sequences, approximately 25% occurring once; the ten biggest clones make up roughly 13%. The specimen was cultured PBMCs, collected from culture after CMV antigen stimulation. The receptors here all came from a human donor in good health (CMV status not recorded). Some clones in this sample may be carry-over from other donors' samples.

This chain links TRBV12-3 or TRBV12-4 with TRBJ1-2; D remains unclear. The length of the CDR3 is 15 residues. The V end was cut by 1 base, the J end by 8 bases, with 17 bases between. CDR3 bases: TGTGCCAGCAGTTTAGGGGCGGGGTCAGGAGGCGGCTACACCTTC. It yields the protein CASSLGAGSGGGYTF.

This clonotype was observed many times. The V gene is TRBV7-2, the J gene TRBJ2-3, with D possibly matching TRBD2 (5 bases). The germline V gene encodes CDR1 SGHTA and CDR2 FQGNSA. The CDR3 has 13 amino acids. Trimming left V 5 bases short and J 4 bases short, with 10 bases between. In DNA, the CDR3 is TGTGCCAGCAGCAGCTGGAGGTCAGATACGCAGTATTTT. Translation: CASSSWRSDTQYF.

This chain uses TRBV6-2 or TRBV6-3 with TRBJ2-3; D not certain. V dropped 2 bases and J dropped 3 bases, with 3 bases sitting between them. CDR1 is MNHEY and CDR2 is SVGEGT in the germline V gene. The CDR3 consists of 12 residues. The CDR3 coding sequence is TGTGCCAGCAGTTACCGGACAGATACGCAGTATTTT. This translates into CASSYRTDTQYF.

This clonotype was seen only a few times. J is TRBJ2-1 and V is TRBV7-9; TRBD2 matches at 15 bases. The germline gives CDR1 SEHNR, CDR2 FQNEAQ (reference sequence). J lost 8 bases, V lost 0 bases, and 14 bases had no gene match. The CDR3 extends over 20 amino acids. CDR3 bases: TGTGCCAGCAGCTTAGCCGGGACTAGCGGGAGGAGTTGGACTATTGATGAGCAGTTCTTC. Translation: CASSLAGTSGRSWTIDEQFF.

J is TRBJ2-2 and V is TRBV7-2; tentative D call: TRBD1 (5 bases). CDR1 is SGHTA and CDR2 is FQGNSA in the germline V gene. The CDR3 has 13 residues. Deletions cut 10 bases from V and 4 bases from J, with 13 bases between. Here the CDR3 DNA reads TGTGCCATCATCCAGGGATTCACCGGGGAGCTGTTTTTT. It yields the protein CAIIQGFTGELFF. Full variable domain (remainder filled in from reference TRBV7-2 and TRBJ2-2): GAGVSQSPSNKVTEKGKDVELRCDPISGHTALYWYRQSLGQGLEFLIYFQGNSAPDKSGLPSDRFSAERTGGSVSTLTIQRTQQEDSAVYLCAIIQGFTGELFFGEGSRLTVL.

This clonotype was detected only a few times. The V gene is TRBV6-2 or TRBV6-3, the J gene TRBJ2-1; TRBD2 agrees at 11 bases. Trimming at V came to 6 bases and at J to 0 bases, leaving 7 bases not matched to a gene. There are 17 residues in the CDR3. Germline V gene lookup returns CDR1 MNHEY and CDR2 SVGEGT. For the CDR3, the DNA is TGTGCCAGCAGCACAACTAGCGGGGGTCTCTCCTACAATGAGCAGTTCTTC. Its translation is CASSTTSGGLSYNEQFF.

This chain uses TRBV28 with TRBJ2-3; D could derive from TRBD1 or TRBD2 (5 bases each). V was cut by 2 bases and J by 5 bases, with 17 bases left in between. CDR3 size: 16 residues. CDR1 MDHEN and CDR2 SYDVKM come from the germline V gene. CDR3 protein: CASSLRDSRDVDTQYF. CDR3 coding DNA: TGTGCCAGCAGTTTAAGAGATAGCCGGGACGTAGATACGCAGTATTTT.

This clonotype appeared a few times. The chain joins TRBV7-2 to TRBJ2-7, with 9 nucleotides matching TRBD2. This CDR3 spans 15 amino acids. Germline CDR1 and CDR2: SGHTA and FQGNSA. The trim removed 4 bases at V and 3 bases at J, leaving 7 bases unmatched. CDR3 protein: CASSSQREVNYEQYF. The CDR3 coding sequence is TGTGCCAGCAGCTCTCAGCGGGAGGTTAACTACGAGCAGTACTTC.

In its sample, this clonotype was seen many times. The V call is TRBV12-3 or TRBV12-4, the J call TRBJ1-3, with D hard to call. The CDR3 consists of 14 residues. Trimming took off 5 bases at V and 4 bases at J, with 12 bases between the two ends. The CDR3 region is CASSPTGLGNTIYF. CDR3 nucleotide sequence: TGTGCCAGCAGTCCAACCGGATTGGGAAACACCATATATTTT.

This clonotype has more than one count but fewer than ten. J is TRBJ1-6 and V is TRBV28, with a weak D call TRBD1 (5 bases). Between the trimmed V and J ends, which lost 7 bases and 9 bases, there was a span of 28 bases. Germline V lookup: CDR1 MDHEN, CDR2 SYDVKM. The CDR3 loop spans 18 amino acids. The CDR3, as DNA: TGTGCCAGCACCTCGCCCGTCGGGTTTACGGTGGGGGTTTCACCCCTCCACTTT. It encodes CASTSPVGFTVGVSPLHF.

This clonotype was counted only a few times. The chain recombines TRBV12-5 with TRBJ2-6; no clear D. This CDR3 region has 15 residues. The germline V gene encodes CDR1 LGHNT and CDR2 FRNRAP. V lost 5 bases, J lost 0 bases, and 8 bases lay in between. CDR3 sequence reads: CASGPRLSGANVLTF. CDR3 sequence (DNA): TGTGCTAGTGGTCCTCGCCTCTCTGGGGCCAACGTCCTGACTTTC.

Many counts were recorded for this clonotype. The chain combines TRBV12-3 or TRBV12-4 with TRBJ2-5, with 10 bases aligning to TRBD2. After removal of 1 base from V and 5 bases from J, the junction contained 19 bases not matched to a gene. The CDR3 consists of 20 residues. DNA for the CDR3: TGTGCCAGCAGTTTAGGGCTAGCGGGAGTAGTAAATCGGTGGTTGGAGACCCAGTACTTC. Translating it yields CASSLGLAGVVNRWLETQYF.

This clonotype was recorded a few times. This chain connects TRBV20-1 to TRBJ1-2; TRBD1 aligns across 11 bases. There are 13 residues in the CDR3. V lost 5 bases to trimming and J lost 8 bases; unmatched junction nucleotides: 7. The germline V gene has CDR1 DFQATT and CDR2 SNEGSKA (reference sequence). As DNA, the CDR3 is TGCAGTGCTTACGGACAGGGGGCAAAAGGCTACACCTTC. Translated, it gives CSAYGQGAKGYTF.

This clonotype has just a few counts. The V gene is TRBV4-1, the J gene TRBJ2-1, with D hard to call. V lost 0 bases, J lost 11 bases, and 2 bases lay in between. The CDR3 runs to 10 residues. Germline lookup yields CDR1 MGHRA and CDR2 YSYEKL. CDR3 DNA sequence: TGCGCCAGCAGCCAAGATCAGCAGTTCTTC. Protein sequence: CASSQDQQFF.

This clonotype was observed at least ten times. This chain links TRBV6-1 with TRBJ1-1; 7 bases fit TRBD1. Germline loops: CDR1 MNHNS, CDR2 SASEGT. J gave up 8 bases and V 4 bases, and 7 bases lay outside the gene matches. This CDR3 has 13 residues. The CDR3 DNA is TGTGCCAGCAGTGGAATGTGGGACAGAGAAGCTTTCTTT. Its translation is CASSGMWDREAFF.

V usage is TRBV19 and J usage is TRBJ2-1, with 9 bases identical to TRBD2. CDR1 and CDR2 from the germline V gene are LNHDA and SQIVND (reference sequence). V was clipped by 7 bases and J by 6 bases; unmatched bases: 7. This CDR3 has 14 amino acids. CDR3 sequence reads: CASKEAGGGNEQFF. In DNA, the CDR3 is TGTGCCAGTAAAGAGGCGGGAGGGGGCAATGAGCAGTTCTTC.

CDR3 region: CASSIKGIDYNEQFF. The DNA for the CDR3 is TGTGCCAGTAGTATTAAGGGAATTGATTACAATGAGCAGTTCTTC. The V call is TRBV19, the J call TRBJ2-1; D is undetermined. The V and J ends lost 3 bases and 4 bases respectively, with 13 bases between them. This CDR3 region has 15 residues. Germline V CDR1 and CDR2: LNHDA, SQIVND (reference sequence).

V gene TRBV7-2 combines with J gene TRBJ2-2; D is unresolved. Germline loops: CDR1 SGHTA, CDR2 FQGNSA. The CDR3 is 16 amino acids. Trimming took 4 bases from V and 6 from J, leaving 18 bases between them. The CDR3 bases are TGTGCCAGCAGCTCTTGGGTGGACCCTCCACCCGGGGAGCTGTTTTTT. Amino acid sequence: CASSSWVDPPPGELFF. The variable domain in full, completed from reference TRBV7-2 and TRBJ2-2, reads GAGVSQSPSNKVTEKGKDVELRCDPISGHTALYWYRQSLGQGLEFLIYFQGNSAPDKSGLPSDRFSAERTGGSVSTLTIQRTQQEDSAVYLCASSSWVDPPPGELFFGEGSRLTVL.

The chain's CDR3 is CASSPRTGFGTQYF. Here the CDR3 DNA reads TGTGCCAGCAGCCCAAGGACAGGGTTTGGGACCCAGTACTTC. The chain recombines TRBV7-2 with TRBJ2-5, with TRBD1 identical over 8 bases. The J segment lost 7 bases and the V segment lost 5 bases, leaving 9 bases of the junction unmatched. The CDR3 sequence is 14 residues long. Germline V gives CDR1 SGHTA, CDR2 FQGNSA.

The chain links TRBV6-2 or TRBV6-3 to TRBJ2-1; 9 bases are shared with TRBD2. This CDR3 is 15 amino acids long. Germline-derived CDR1 and CDR2 are MNHEY and SVGEGT. Trimming took 0 bases from V and 5 from J; bases not matched to a gene: 2. The CDR3: CASSYSASGNNEQFF. The CDR3 nucleotides read TGTGCCAGCAGTTACTCGGCTAGCGGGAACAATGAGCAGTTCTTC.

A few counts support this clonotype. The V call is TRBV6-6, the J call TRBJ1-2; D is unclear. CDR1 MNHNY and CDR2 SVGAGI come from the germline V gene (reference sequence). This CDR3 contains 16 residues. With 3 bases removed from V and 2 bases from J, the gap between germline ends came to 16 bases. The CDR3 here is CASSYIGIDSNYGYTF. CDR3 DNA: TGTGCCAGCAGTTATATTGGAATAGATTCCAACTATGGCTACACCTTC.

This clonotype has just a few counts. The rearrangement joins TRBV19 to TRBJ1-1, with 8 bases that match TRBD1. The germline V gene encodes CDR1 LNHDA and CDR2 SQIVND (reference sequence). The V segment lost 5 bases and the J segment 0 bases; nucleotides outside the gene matches: 5. CDR3 length equals 15 residues. CDR3 loop: CASSAGQGLNTEAFF. CDR3 bases: TGTGCCAGTAGTGCCGGACAGGGATTGAACACTGAAGCTTTCTTT.